The T cell receptor (beta chain) described here comes from a study of control samples from healthy donors and cancer patients. The table came from immunoSEQ multiplex PCR; TCRdb's copy has only in-frame clones and leaves some out. The repertoire holds about 92,000 clones, with roughly 78% as singletons. Source material: blood. The sequence was collected from a woman in her sixties or seventies in good health.

The CDR3: CSARRGLPQHF. CDR3 in DNA: TGCAGTGCTAGAAGGGGTTTGCCCCAGCATTTT. The gene calls are TRBV20-1 and TRBJ1-5; possibly TRBD1 for D (5 bases). Trimming stripped 2 bases from V and 9 bases from J, with 8 bases between. Germline V lookup: CDR1 DFQATT, CDR2 SNEGSKA (reference sequence). The CDR3 covers 11 residues.